Listed below are T cell receptor beta chains from one sample, sequenced in a study of T cells after posttransplantation cyclophosphamide. Sequencing used immunoSEQ multiplex PCR; TCRdb keeps in-frame clones, though not all of them. The sample holds around 35,000 clones, and no clone turns up only once. Sequences were obtained from PBMCs. Every receptor here comes from a woman aged 50 to 65 in good health and a related stem cell transplant donor. The CDR3 runs from the conserved cysteine through the conserved F or W. Fields, in order: CDR3 length, J gene, clone size, V gene, D gene, CDR3 protein, CDR3 DNA. The D gene is left open where the match is weak. A row's size may be missing; if present it is once, few, many or a size class.

cdr3_length: 17
j_call: TRBJ2-7
clone_size: NA
v_call: TRBV24-1
d_call: NA
cdr3_aa: CATSDHSGSLASYEQYF
cdr3_nt: TGTGCCACCAGTGATCATTCCGGGTCCCTGGCCTCCTACGAGCAGTACTTC

cdr3_length: 12
j_call: TRBJ1-5
clone_size: NA
v_call: TRBV30
d_call: NA
cdr3_aa: CAWSLGHQPQHF
cdr3_nt: TGTGCCTGGAGTTTGGGCCATCAGCCCCAGCATTTT

cdr3_length: 12
j_call: TRBJ1-2
clone_size: many
v_call: TRBV2
d_call: NA
cdr3_aa: CASRNSYYGYTF
cdr3_nt: TGTGCCAGCAGGAACAGCTACTATGGCTACACCTTC

cdr3_length: 15
j_call: TRBJ2-1
clone_size: many
v_call: TRBV7-9
d_call: NA
cdr3_aa: CASSWTRGGVPEQFF
cdr3_nt: TGTGCCAGCAGCTGGACTAGGGGGGGGGTCCCTGAGCAGTTCTTC

cdr3_length: 15
j_call: TRBJ1-2
clone_size: many
v_call: TRBV28
d_call: TRBD1
cdr3_aa: CASRPQGATDYGYTF
cdr3_nt: TGTGCCAGCAGACCACAGGGGGCCACGGACTATGGCTACACCTTC

cdr3_length: 12
j_call: TRBJ1-2
clone_size: many
v_call: TRBV12-3/TRBV12-4
d_call: NA
cdr3_aa: CASSFRGGGYTF
cdr3_nt: TGTGCCAGCAGTTTTCGAGGAGGGGGCTACACCTTC

cdr3_length: 16
j_call: TRBJ1-1
clone_size: many
v_call: TRBV15
d_call: NA
cdr3_aa: CATSRGKVTGYTEAFF
cdr3_nt: TGTGCCACCAGCAGAGGTAAGGTGACTGGGTACACTGAAGCTTTCTTT

cdr3_length: 13
j_call: TRBJ2-2
clone_size: NA
v_call: TRBV6-5
d_call: NA
cdr3_aa: CASSYTVAGELFF
cdr3_nt: TGTGCCAGCAGTTATACGGTCGCCGGGGAGCTGTTTTTT

cdr3_length: 16
j_call: TRBJ2-5
clone_size: few
v_call: TRBV18
d_call: NA
cdr3_aa: CASSPLAGDQSETQYF
cdr3_nt: TGTGCCAGCTCACCACTGGCAGGGGATCAGAGTGAGACCCAGTACTTC

cdr3_length: 13
j_call: TRBJ2-3
clone_size: many
v_call: TRBV11-3
d_call: NA
cdr3_aa: CASSSRGTDTQYF
cdr3_nt: TGTGCCAGCAGCTCCAGAGGCACAGATACGCAGTATTTT

cdr3_length: 13
j_call: TRBJ2-7
clone_size: many
v_call: TRBV10-3
d_call: NA
cdr3_aa: CAISESGLWEQYF
cdr3_nt: TGTGCCATCAGTGAATCAGGGTTGTGGGAGCAGTACTTC

cdr3_length: 14
j_call: TRBJ2-7
clone_size: many
v_call: TRBV19
d_call: TRBD2
cdr3_aa: CASSSAGGPYEQYF
cdr3_nt: TGTGCCAGTAGTTCAGCGGGAGGGCCCTACGAGCAGTACTTC

cdr3_length: 17
j_call: TRBJ2-6
clone_size: many
v_call: TRBV24-1
d_call: TRBD2
cdr3_aa: CATSELPGTSGGHVLTF
cdr3_nt: TGTGCCACCAGTGAACTGCCTGGGACTAGCGGGGGCCACGTCCTGACTTTC

cdr3_length: 16
j_call: TRBJ2-7
clone_size: many
v_call: TRBV4-3
d_call: NA
cdr3_aa: CASSQDRFSSSYEQYF
cdr3_nt: TGCGCCAGCAGCCAAGATCGATTTAGTAGTTCCTACGAGCAGTACTTC

cdr3_length: 14
j_call: TRBJ1-1
clone_size: many
v_call: TRBV2
d_call: NA
cdr3_aa: CASSGQVRETEAFF
cdr3_nt: TGTGCCAGCAGTGGACAGGTCCGGGAGACTGAAGCTTTCTTT

cdr3_length: 12
j_call: TRBJ1-4
clone_size: many
v_call: TRBV2
d_call: NA
cdr3_aa: CASNREWEKLFF
cdr3_nt: TGTGCCAGCAACCGCGAATGGGAAAAACTGTTTTTT

cdr3_length: 15
j_call: TRBJ1-5
clone_size: many
v_call: TRBV7-8
d_call: TRBD1
cdr3_aa: CASSLVDRGPWPQHF
cdr3_nt: TGTGCCAGCAGCTTAGTGGACAGGGGACCTTGGCCCCAGCATTTT

cdr3_length: 14
j_call: TRBJ2-7
clone_size: many
v_call: TRBV5-1
d_call: NA
cdr3_aa: CASSVVGGTYEQYF
cdr3_nt: TGCGCCAGCAGCGTCGTAGGGGGAACCTACGAGCAGTACTTC

cdr3_length: 12
j_call: TRBJ1-5
clone_size: many
v_call: TRBV27
d_call: NA
cdr3_aa: CAIQGSNQPQHF
cdr3_nt: TGTGCCATCCAAGGGAGCAATCAGCCCCAGCATTTT

cdr3_length: 14
j_call: TRBJ2-3
clone_size: few
v_call: TRBV5-1
d_call: TRBD1
cdr3_aa: CASSPGQVVDTQYF
cdr3_nt: TGCGCCAGCAGTCCGGGACAGGTTGTAGATACGCAGTATTTT

cdr3_length: 12
j_call: TRBJ1-5
clone_size: many
v_call: TRBV19
d_call: NA
cdr3_aa: CASSTDRRPQHF
cdr3_nt: TGTGCCAGTAGTACCGACAGGCGGCCCCAGCATTTT

cdr3_length: 14
j_call: TRBJ2-5
clone_size: many
v_call: TRBV9
d_call: NA
cdr3_aa: CASSGSGGFETQYF
cdr3_nt: TGTGCCAGCAGCGGCAGCGGAGGGTTTGAGACCCAGTACTTC

cdr3_length: 13
j_call: TRBJ2-1
clone_size: few
v_call: TRBV11-1
d_call: TRBD1
cdr3_aa: CASRQGAYNEQFF
cdr3_nt: TGTGCCTCCCGCCAGGGGGCCTACAATGAGCAGTTCTTC

cdr3_length: 13
j_call: TRBJ1-5
clone_size: NA
v_call: TRBV27
d_call: NA
cdr3_aa: CASSLAFNQPQHF
cdr3_nt: TGTGCCAGCAGTTTGGCTTTCAATCAGCCCCAGCATTTT

cdr3_length: 17
j_call: TRBJ2-2
clone_size: many
v_call: TRBV9
d_call: NA
cdr3_aa: CASSSSRGGANTGELFF
cdr3_nt: TGTGCCAGCAGCTCCTCCCGGGGCGGGGCGAACACCGGGGAGCTGTTTTTT

cdr3_length: 13
j_call: TRBJ2-7
clone_size: many
v_call: TRBV7-9
d_call: NA
cdr3_aa: CASSLPLDYEQYF
cdr3_nt: TGTGCCAGCAGCCTCCCGCTAGACTACGAGCAGTACTTC

cdr3_length: 14
j_call: TRBJ2-3
clone_size: NA
v_call: TRBV5-1
d_call: NA
cdr3_aa: CASSSHQDTDTQYF
cdr3_nt: TGCGCCAGCAGCTCCCATCAGGACACAGATACGCAGTATTTT

cdr3_length: 16
j_call: TRBJ1-1
clone_size: many
v_call: TRBV7-9
d_call: NA
cdr3_aa: CASSFPPGDMNTEAFF
cdr3_nt: TGTGCCAGCAGCTTCCCTCCCGGGGACATGAACACTGAAGCTTTCTTT

cdr3_length: 14
j_call: TRBJ1-3
clone_size: many
v_call: TRBV6-5
d_call: NA
cdr3_aa: CASSYSRVGNTIYF
cdr3_nt: TGTGCCAGCAGTTACAGCAGGGTTGGAAACACCATATATTTT

cdr3_length: 12
j_call: TRBJ1-5
clone_size: few
v_call: TRBV6-1
d_call: NA
cdr3_aa: CASSRGDQPQHF
cdr3_nt: TGTGCCAGCAGCCGGGGGGATCAGCCCCAGCATTTT

cdr3_length: 14
j_call: TRBJ1-4
clone_size: many
v_call: TRBV13
d_call: TRBD1
cdr3_aa: CASKIGTGDEKLFF
cdr3_nt: TGTGCCAGCAAAATCGGGACAGGGGATGAAAAACTGTTTTTT

cdr3_length: 17
j_call: TRBJ2-7
clone_size: many
v_call: TRBV5-1
d_call: TRBD2
cdr3_aa: CASSLGISGREAYEQYF
cdr3_nt: TGCGCCAGCAGCTTGGGGATTAGCGGGAGGGAAGCCTACGAGCAGTACTTC

cdr3_length: 16
j_call: TRBJ1-2
clone_size: many
v_call: TRBV7-4
d_call: NA
cdr3_aa: CASTTQERQIHYGYTF
cdr3_nt: TGTGCCAGCACCACCCAAGAACGACAAATACACTATGGCTACACCTTC

cdr3_length: 15
j_call: TRBJ2-7
clone_size: few
v_call: TRBV9
d_call: TRBD1
cdr3_aa: CASSSGQGHSYEQYF
cdr3_nt: TGTGCCAGCAGCTCGGGACAGGGCCACTCCTACGAGCAGTACTTC

cdr3_length: 15
j_call: TRBJ2-2
clone_size: many
v_call: TRBV9
d_call: NA
cdr3_aa: CASSVEGMNTGELFF
cdr3_nt: TGTGCCAGCAGCGTAGAGGGGATGAACACCGGGGAGCTGTTTTTT

cdr3_length: 14
j_call: TRBJ2-2
clone_size: few
v_call: TRBV28
d_call: NA
cdr3_aa: CASLVSSGTGELFF
cdr3_nt: TGTGCCAGTCTTGTCTCCTCGGGGACCGGGGAGCTGTTTTTT

cdr3_length: 14
j_call: TRBJ1-4
clone_size: many
v_call: TRBV6-4
d_call: TRBD1
cdr3_aa: CASSLDRGNEKLFF
cdr3_nt: TGTGCCAGCAGCCTAGACAGGGGAAATGAAAAACTGTTTTTT

cdr3_length: 12
j_call: TRBJ1-2
clone_size: few
v_call: TRBV28
d_call: NA
cdr3_aa: CASSLRGYGYTF
cdr3_nt: TGTGCCAGCAGTTTAAGAGGTTACGGCTACACCTTC

cdr3_length: 19
j_call: TRBJ2-1
clone_size: few
v_call: TRBV15
d_call: TRBD2
cdr3_aa: CATSGTSGRGGTSYNEQFF
cdr3_nt: TGTGCCACCAGCGGAACTAGCGGTAGAGGAGGGACCTCCTACAATGAGCAGTTCTTC

cdr3_length: 14
j_call: TRBJ1-5
clone_size: many
v_call: TRBV19
d_call: TRBD1
cdr3_aa: CASSTGRVNQPQHF
cdr3_nt: TGTGCCAGTTCGACAGGGAGGGTCAATCAGCCCCAGCATTTT

cdr3_length: 12
j_call: TRBJ1-1
clone_size: many
v_call: TRBV7-2
d_call: NA
cdr3_aa: CASSRPNTEAFF
cdr3_nt: TGTGCCAGCAGCCGTCCGAACACTGAAGCTTTCTTT

cdr3_length: 14
j_call: TRBJ2-4
clone_size: many
v_call: TRBV12-5
d_call: NA
cdr3_aa: CASGPPEAKNIQYF
cdr3_nt: TGTGCTAGTGGCCCCCCAGAAGCCAAAAACATTCAGTACTTC

cdr3_length: 13
j_call: TRBJ2-3
clone_size: many
v_call: TRBV2
d_call: TRBD1
cdr3_aa: CASSNRGGDTQYF
cdr3_nt: TGTGCCAGCAGTAACAGGGGCGGGGATACGCAGTATTTT

cdr3_length: 15
j_call: TRBJ2-1
clone_size: many
v_call: TRBV7-7
d_call: NA
cdr3_aa: CASSNQAGANNEQFF
cdr3_nt: TGTGCCAGCAGCAACCAGGCAGGGGCGAACAATGAGCAGTTCTTC

cdr3_length: 17
j_call: TRBJ1-4
clone_size: many
v_call: TRBV28
d_call: NA
cdr3_aa: CASSFLFGTGANEKLFF
cdr3_nt: TGTGCCAGCAGTTTTTTGTTTGGAACAGGAGCTAATGAAAAACTGTTTTTT

cdr3_length: 15
j_call: TRBJ2-7
clone_size: many
v_call: TRBV5-8
d_call: TRBD1
cdr3_aa: CASSLGPGGSYEQYF
cdr3_nt: TGTGCCAGCAGCTTGGGTCCAGGGGGCAGCTACGAGCAGTACTTC

cdr3_length: 13
j_call: TRBJ1-4
clone_size: many
v_call: TRBV27
d_call: NA
cdr3_aa: CASSPGGYAKLFF
cdr3_nt: TGTGCCAGCAGCCCAGGAGGATATGCAAAACTGTTTTTT

cdr3_length: 15
j_call: TRBJ1-3
clone_size: many
v_call: TRBV5-4
d_call: NA
cdr3_aa: CASSLNRGFGNTIYF
cdr3_nt: TGTGCCAGCAGCTTGAATAGGGGATTTGGAAACACCATATATTTT

cdr3_length: 13
j_call: TRBJ2-7
clone_size: NA
v_call: TRBV27
d_call: TRBD1
cdr3_aa: CASSFTGGAEQYF
cdr3_nt: TGTGCCAGCAGTTTTACAGGGGGCGCCGAGCAGTACTTC

cdr3_length: 16
j_call: TRBJ2-1
clone_size: NA
v_call: TRBV5-4
d_call: TRBD2
cdr3_aa: CASSSGPGLAGSEQFF
cdr3_nt: TGTGCCAGCAGCTCGGGTCCCGGACTAGCGGGTAGTGAGCAGTTCTTC

cdr3_length: 15
j_call: TRBJ2-7
clone_size: NA
v_call: TRBV7-6
d_call: TRBD2
cdr3_aa: CASSLEGGRGREQYF
cdr3_nt: TGTGCCAGCAGCTTAGAAGGCGGGAGAGGGCGGGAGCAGTACTTC

cdr3_length: 13
j_call: TRBJ2-7
clone_size: many
v_call: TRBV6-5
d_call: TRBD1
cdr3_aa: CASSRDRVYEQYF
cdr3_nt: TGTGCCAGCAGTCGAGACAGGGTCTACGAGCAGTACTTC

cdr3_length: 15
j_call: TRBJ2-3
clone_size: many
v_call: TRBV11-1
d_call: NA
cdr3_aa: CASSTGVGLTDTQYF
cdr3_nt: TGTGCCAGCAGTACAGGAGTCGGGCTTACAGATACGCAGTATTTT

cdr3_length: 16
j_call: TRBJ2-1
clone_size: NA
v_call: TRBV2
d_call: NA
cdr3_aa: CASSEWGGSLYNEQFF
cdr3_nt: TGTGCCAGCAGTGAATGGGGCGGATCCCTCTACAATGAGCAGTTCTTC

cdr3_length: 12
j_call: TRBJ2-7
clone_size: many
v_call: TRBV27
d_call: NA
cdr3_aa: CASGYSPTQQYF
cdr3_nt: TGTGCCAGCGGTTACTCTCCTACGCAGCAGTACTTC